This T cell receptor (beta chain) was profiled in a study of blood T cell repertoires in COVID-19. Study details: The cDNA or gDNA used as material had been derived from T cells, B-cell-depleted T cells, or PBMCs.

TCRdb's copy holds only in-frame clones and misses some; the assay was immunoSEQ multiplex PCR. Of a few hundred thousand clones detected, around 84% appear once; the ten largest clones hold 3.5% to 5%. V lost 3 bases and J 4 bases, leaving 13 bases between the germline ends. CDR1 and CDR2 (germline): SEHNR, FQNEAQ (reference sequence). The CDR3 runs to 15 residues. The sequence derives from a man aged 25-40 years who had recovered from COVID-19. Sequencing was performed on PBMCs or T cells enriched from blood (not recorded which). The genes are TRBV7-9 and TRBJ2-1; D may be TRBD2 (6 bases). Written as DNA, the CDR3 is TGTGCCAGCAGCTTCATCGGGACTGAGTACAATGAGCAGTTCTTC. Translated: CASSFIGTEYNEQFF.